This T cell receptor (beta chain) was sequenced for a study of OX40 agonist ivuxolimab in advanced cancers. The wider study: Patients received ivuxolimab, an intravenous treatment, every 2 weeks at 0.01 to 10 mg/kg.

Libraries were prepared by immunoSEQ multiplex PCR; TCRdb keeps only in-frame clonotypes and omits some of them. The sample has around 53,000 clones, 75% to 90% seen once. The CDR3 covers 12 residues. Germline V gene data show CDR1 as MNHEY and CDR2 as SMNVEV (reference sequence). V shed 6 bases and J shed 8 bases, with 11 bases lying between them. This sequence originates from an adult with an advanced solid tumor such as melanoma, head and neck, liver or kidney cancer. Material: CD4+ or CD8+ T cells sorted from blood, obtained in a trial of the OX40 agonist ivuxolimab. The rearrangement links TRBV27 to TRBJ2-1; TRBD1 might be the D (6 bases). CDR3 coding DNA: TGTGCCAGCAGCACAGGGATCGATGAGCAGTTCTTC. Translated: CASSTGIDEQFF.